The TCR beta chain described here comes from a study of blood T cell repertoires in COVID-19. Overall study: Samples came from the United States, Italy and Spain, spanning acute and convalescent COVID-19. PBMCs, B-cell-depleted T cells, or T cells provided the cDNA or gDNA that made up the material.

This CDR3 is built from 15 residues. Germline CDR1 reads MNHNS; CDR2 reads SASEGT. Trimming shortened V by 0 bases and J by 3 bases, and 12 bases separated the two germline ends. Authors' processing steps: Reference gene primer amplification gave estimated nucleated cell counts. The data were produced by immunoSEQ multiplex PCR, yet TCRdb's version contains in-frame clones alone and is incomplete. V, J and clone size are those of that table, while D and trimming were read from the DNA. Here the sample spans about 250,000 clones, 81% being singletons. Judged by abundance, this clone is medium-sized. Sequenced input: peripheral blood. The sequence was obtained from a woman over 75 with acute or convalescent COVID-19. The chain recombines TRBV6-1 with TRBJ2-7; a weak D match, TRBD2 (5 bases). The CDR3 DNA follows: TGTGCCAGCAGTGAAGCGGGGTCCGAGGGCTACGAGCAGTACTTC. Translating it yields CASSEAGSEGYEQYF.